Following are 27 T cell receptor beta chains from one sample sequenced in a study of T cell repertoires in cytomegalovirus infection. Antigens of these TCRs are unknown. TCRdb independently ran MiXCR on the reads; one entry per CDR3 protein. The data contain roughly 160,000 distinct CDR3 sequences, roughly 22% of them seen just once; the ten biggest clones take up under 30%. Here the sequenced sample was CD8+ T cells from cultured PBMCs, taken from culture after CMV antigen stimulation. The receptors were sampled from a human donor in good health (CMV status not recorded). Some clones in this sample may be carry-over from other donors' samples.

This chain links TRBV6-6 with TRBJ1-4; 8 bases map to TRBD1. With V trimmed by 11 bases and J by 3 bases, 5 bases remained unmatched. The CDR3 has 13 residues. Germline loops: CDR1 MNHNY, CDR2 SVGAGI (reference sequence). The chain's CDR3 is CAFRDRSNEKLFF. CDR3 nucleotides: TGTGCCTTCCGGGACAGGTCTAATGAAAAACTGTTTTTT.

This clonotype was seen repeatedly, ten times or more. J is TRBJ2-3 and V is TRBV6-5; possibly TRBD2 for D (7 bases). The V end lost 6 bases, the J end lost 6 bases, and 16 bases lay between the germline ends. The germline CDR1 and CDR2 sequences are MNHEY and SVGAGI. This CDR3 has 14 residues. The CDR3: CASSWGGAWDTQYF. DNA of the CDR3: TGTGCCAGCAGCTGGGGGGGGGCCTGGGATACGCAGTATTTT.

This clonotype was counted between two and nine times. This chain links TRBV7-2 with TRBJ2-5; maybe TRBD1 (6 bases). CDR1 SGHTA and CDR2 FQGNSA come from the germline V gene. There are 13 residues in the CDR3. V was cut by 11 bases and J by 2 bases, with 15 bases left in between. CDR3 protein: CASQRTVQETQYF. The DNA of the CDR3 is TGTGCCTCGCAAAGGACAGTACAAGAGACCCAGTACTTC. Using reference TRBV7-2 and TRBJ2-5 for the parts outside the CDR3, the full variable domain is GAGVSQSPSNKVTEKGKDVELRCDPISGHTALYWYRQSLGQGLEFLIYFQGNSAPDKSGLPSDRFSAERTGGSVSTLTIQRTQQEDSAVYLCASQRTVQETQYFGPGTRLLVL.

This clonotype showed up just a few times. CDR3 loop: CASSFPQMNTEAFF. CDR3 bases: TGTGCCAGCAGCTTCCCCCAAATGAACACTGAAGCTTTCTTT. The chain is built from TRBV7-8 and TRBJ1-1; D uncertain. The CDR3 consists of 14 residues. V lost 3 bases to trimming and J lost 0 bases, with 8 bases between them. Germline V gives CDR1 SGHVS, CDR2 FQNEAQ.

The V call is TRBV10-3, the J call TRBJ1-5, with D unclear. This CDR3 spans 14 amino acids. In germline, CDR1 is ENHRY, CDR2 SYGVKD. Trimming took off 1 base at V and 1 base at J, with 5 bases between the two ends. The CDR3 sequence: CAISELESNQPQHF. The CDR3 bases are TGTGCCATCAGTGAGTTAGAGAGCAATCAGCCCCAGCATTTT.

This clonotype was observed a handful of times. The chain is built from TRBV5-5 and TRBJ1-1; D possibly corresponds to TRBD1 (5 bases). CDR1 and CDR2 from the germline V gene are SGHKS and YYEKEE (reference sequence). Trimming stripped 1 base from V and 7 bases from J, with 17 bases between. The CDR3 is 15 amino acids. In DNA form, the CDR3 reads TGTGCCAGCAGCTTGCTGACGGGGCCTCGAGATGAAGCTTTCTTT. It is translated as CASSLLTGPRDEAFF. Supplemented by reference TRBV5-5 and TRBJ1-1, the full variable domain reads DAGVTQSPTHLIKTRGQQVTLRCSPISGHKSVSWYQQVLGQGPQFIFQYYEKEERGRGNFPDRFSARQFPNYSSELNVNALLLGDSALYLCASSLLTGPRDEAFFGQGTRLTVV.

The genes are TRBV7-9 and TRBJ2-1; no clear D. The CDR3 is made up of 13 amino acids. Between the trimmed V and J ends, which lost 4 bases and 7 bases, there was a span of 11 bases. From germline, CDR1 is SEHNR and CDR2 FQNEAQ (reference sequence). The CDR3 loop reads CASSSGGQNEQFF. The CDR3 DNA is TGTGCCAGCAGCTCGGGTGGCCAGAATGAGCAGTTCTTC.

The chain joins TRBV10-3 to TRBJ1-2; 8 nucleotides agree with TRBD1. CDR3 length equals 15 residues. Germline CDR1 ENHRY, CDR2 SYGVKD. V shed 6 bases and J 7 bases; nucleotides not matched to a gene: 13. As DNA, the CDR3 is TGTGCCATCAGCGATACGGCGCAGGGGGCTGGTGGCTACACCTTC. Residues: CAISDTAQGAGGYTF.

The chain combines TRBV29-1 with TRBJ1-1; the D is unclear. This CDR3 spans 12 amino acids. V lost 6 bases and J 1 base, leaving 9 bases between the germline ends. Germline CDR1 is SQVTM and CDR2 is ANQGSEA. Written as DNA, the CDR3 is TGCAGCGTCAACACAGCGAACACTGAAGCTTTCTTT. Translated, it gives CSVNTANTEAFF.

This rearrangement joins TRBV7-8 to TRBJ2-7, with TRBD1 identical over 9 bases. The CDR3 length is 15 residues. The V and J ends lost 4 bases and 1 base, in that order; junction bases with no gene match: 5. CDR1 is SGHVS, CDR2 FQNEAQ, per germline. The CDR3 here is CASSSRQGGSYEQYF. For the CDR3, the DNA is TGTGCCAGCAGCTCCCGACAGGGGGGGTCCTACGAGCAGTACTTC.

J is TRBJ2-1 and V is TRBV27; 12 bases align to TRBD2. The CDR3 is made up of 15 amino acids. Germline trimming cut 10 bases from V and 7 bases from J; bases unmatched to any gene: 11. Germline V gives CDR1 MNHEY, CDR2 SMNVEV (reference sequence). The CDR3 DNA is TGTGCCACCCGATCACCACTAGCGGGGGGTAATGAGCAGTTCTTC. Translated, it gives CATRSPLAGGNEQFF.

This chain uses TRBV20-1 with TRBJ2-1; TRBD1 matches at 7 bases. Germline lookup yields CDR1 DFQATT and CDR2 SNEGSKA (reference sequence). This CDR3 contains 16 residues. Trimming cost V 5 bases and J 4 bases; bases outside gene matches: 14. CDR3 loop: CSASNTGTVEYNEQFF. CDR3 bases: TGCAGTGCTTCAAATACCGGGACAGTCGAATACAATGAGCAGTTCTTC.

The chain employs TRBV7-9 and TRBJ1-1, with D tentatively TRBD1 (6 bases). There are 13 residues in the CDR3. Germline V gene lookup returns CDR1 SEHNR and CDR2 FQNEAQ (reference sequence). Trimming took 11 bases from V and 2 from J, leaving 15 bases between them. This chain's CDR3 is CAGHPGANTEAFF. CDR3 DNA sequence: TGTGCCGGCCACCCGGGGGCTAACACTGAAGCTTTCTTT.

The chain carries TRBV4-1 and TRBJ1-3; 8 bases are shared with TRBD1. Germline V lookup: CDR1 MGHRA, CDR2 YSYEKL. This CDR3 contains 15 residues. Trimming at V came to 4 bases and at J to 2 bases, leaving 4 bases not matched to a gene. The CDR3 nucleotides are TGCGCCAGCAGCCGGGACAGGTGGGCTGGAAACACCATATATTTT. This encodes CASSRDRWAGNTIYF.

This clonotype was observed once. V and J are TRBV7-6 and TRBJ2-7, with unresolved D. V lost 1 base, J lost 5 bases, and 12 bases lay in between. The germline CDR1 and CDR2 sequences are SGHVS and FNYEAQ. This CDR3 has 14 residues. CDR3 region: CASSLGSPLDEQYF. The CDR3 DNA reads TGTGCCAGCAGCTTAGGCTCCCCCCTAGACGAGCAGTACTTC. The entire variable domain, with the rest obtained from reference TRBV7-6 and TRBJ2-7, is as follows: GAGVSQSPRYKVTKRGQDVALRCDPISGHVSLYWYRQALGQGPEFLTYFNYEAQQDKSGLPNDRFSAERPEGSISTLTIQRTEQRDSAMYRCASSLGSPLDEQYFGPGTRLTVT.

Only a few counts were recorded for this clonotype. V is TRBV7-8 and J is TRBJ2-7; D gene uncertain. V was shortened by 5 bases and J by 4 bases, with 12 bases between the two germline ends. The CDR3 consists of 13 residues. Germline CDR1 reads SGHVS; CDR2 reads FQNEAQ. CDR3 residues: CASSPGRPYEQYF. Written as DNA, the CDR3 is TGTGCCAGCAGCCCAGGCCGGCCATACGAGCAGTACTTC.

The chain couples TRBV7-3 to TRBJ2-7; D is unresolved. Germline assignment: CDR1 SGHTA and CDR2 FQGTGA. V lost 5 bases and J lost 4, with 6 bases in between. There are 11 residues in the CDR3. CDR3 protein: CASSQEYEQYF. CDR3 coding DNA: TGTGCCAGCAGCCAAGAATACGAGCAGTACTTC.

V and J are TRBV7-2 and TRBJ2-5; D is perhaps TRBD2 (6 bases). The germline V gene has CDR1 SGHTA and CDR2 FQGNSA. CDR3 length: 13 amino acids. Trimming left V 5 bases short and J 4 bases short, with 11 bases between. The CDR3 is CASSARGLETQYF. CDR3 nucleotides: TGTGCCAGCAGCGCTCGGGGGTTAGAGACCCAGTACTTC.

This rearrangement joins TRBV15 to TRBJ1-4; 7 nucleotides agree with TRBD1. This CDR3 contains 16 residues. The germline V gene has CDR1 LNHNV and CDR2 YYDKDF (reference sequence). Trimming at V came to 4 bases and at J to 4 bases, leaving 9 bases not matched to a gene. Here the CDR3 reads CATSKYRGPRNEKLFF. The CDR3 DNA reads as TGTGCCACCAGCAAATACAGGGGCCCTCGTAATGAAAAACTGTTTTTT.

The rearrangement links TRBV9 to TRBJ1-3; 7 bases fit TRBD1. CDR3 length: 15 residues. Germline loops: CDR1 SGDLS, CDR2 YYNGEE. Trimming at V came to 4 bases and at J to 4 bases, leaving 8 bases not matched to a gene. CDR3 in DNA: TGTGCCAGCAGCCCACGCGGGGACAGCGGAAACACCATATATTTT. Translation: CASSPRGDSGNTIYF.

This chain connects TRBV7-8 to TRBJ2-5, with 8 bases aligning to TRBD1. V shed 5 bases and J 5 bases; nucleotides not matched to a gene: 10. The germline V gene has CDR1 SGHVS and CDR2 FQNEAQ. This CDR3 has 15 residues. The DNA for the CDR3 is TGTGCCAGCAGCCCCCGGACAGGGCTTGGCGAGACCCAGTACTTC. This encodes CASSPRTGLGETQYF.

There are many counts of this clonotype. The genes are TRBV27 and TRBJ1-1; D gene ambiguous. V was pared by 6 bases and J by 0 bases, with 11 bases between. The CDR3 is 14 residues long. Germline CDR1 reads MNHEY; CDR2 reads SMNVEV (reference sequence). The CDR3 DNA reads as TGTGCCAGCAGCACCGGGGTACTGAACACTGAAGCTTTCTTT. As protein: CASSTGVLNTEAFF.

This clonotype was detected a few times. The CDR3 DNA reads TGTGCCAGCAGACTCAGGGGGCGCGGCACTGAAGCTTTCTTT. Translation gives CASRLRGRGTEAFF. The chain is built from TRBV6-5 and TRBJ1-1, with 8 bases that match TRBD1. Germline lookup yields CDR1 MNHEY and CDR2 SVGAGI. With 6 bases clipped from V and 4 bases from J, the junction kept 7 bases outside the gene matches. The CDR3 has 14 amino acids.

This clonotype has only a few counts. This chain links TRBV7-8 with TRBJ1-2; the D is unclear. The V end was cut by 3 bases, the J end by 5 bases, with 7 bases between. Germline lookup yields CDR1 SGHVS and CDR2 FQNEAQ. The CDR3 consists of 12 residues. CDR3 loop: CASSLTVYGYTF. DNA of the CDR3: TGTGCCAGCAGCTTGACTGTATATGGCTACACCTTC.

The V call is TRBV7-2, the J call TRBJ2-2; 10 bases line up with TRBD2. Germline V gene lookup returns CDR1 SGHTA and CDR2 FQGNSA. This CDR3 region has 16 residues. The junction had 7 bases not matched to a gene; V was cut back by 2 bases and J by 7 bases. The CDR3: CASSLSPSGGIGELFF. CDR3 DNA sequence: TGTGCCAGCAGCTTAAGTCCTAGCGGGGGAATCGGGGAGCTGTTTTTT.

This clonotype was observed a few times. The chain employs TRBV12-3 or TRBV12-4 and TRBJ1-2; D is possibly TRBD1 (6 bases). The CDR3 runs 14 residues. V dropped 3 bases and J dropped 5 bases, with 13 bases sitting between them. The CDR3 nucleotides are TGTGCCAGCAGTTTGTTGGGGGCTGGATATGGCTACACCTTC. It specifies CASSLLGAGYGYTF.

This clonotype was counted between two and nine times. The chain couples TRBV7-2 to TRBJ1-5; 7 nucleotides line up with TRBD1. Looked up from germline, CDR1 is SGHTA and CDR2 is FQGNSA. The CDR3 loop spans 15 amino acids. J lost 7 bases, V lost 6 bases, and 12 bases had no gene match. CDR3 DNA sequence: TGTGCCAGCAGTCCCGTGGGACAGTCGGACCAGCCCCAGCATTTT. Translated, it gives CASSPVGQSDQPQHF.